The next 8 T cell receptor beta chains were all read from a single sample in a study of blood T cell repertoires in COVID-19. Libraries were prepared by immunoSEQ multiplex PCR; TCRdb keeps only in-frame clonotypes and omits some of them. The table records more than 200,000 clones, about 85% of them present only once. The sequenced sample consisted of PBMCs or T cells enriched from blood (not recorded which). All receptors come from a man aged 30-40 years who had recovered from COVID-19.

V gene TRBV30 combines with J gene TRBJ2-7, with TRBD1 identical over 9 bases. Looked up from germline, CDR1 is GTSNPN and CDR2 is SVGIG (reference sequence). The CDR3 extends over 14 amino acids. V gave up 4 bases and J gave up 5 bases; unmatched junction bases: 9. This CDR3 is CAWTKRDRANEQYF. CDR3 in DNA: TGTGCCTGGACCAAACGGGACAGGGCGAACGAGCAGTACTTC. The whole variable domain, remainder taken from reference TRBV30 and TRBJ2-7, is SQTIHQWPATLVQPVGSPLSLECTVEGTSNPNLYWYRQAAGRGLQLLFYSVGIGQISSEVPQNLSASRPQDRQFILSSKKLLLSDSGFYLCAWTKRDRANEQYFGPGTRLTVT.

This clone was seen more than once but under ten times. The J gene is TRBJ1-2, the V gene TRBV11-2, with a weak D call TRBD1 (5 bases). The CDR3 is 14 amino acids. V lost 7 bases, J lost 1 base, and 13 bases lay in between. Germline V CDR1 and CDR2: SGHAT, FQNNGV. The CDR3 bases are TGTGCCAGCAAAAAGGGGCAGAATAACTATGGCTACACCTTC. This translates into CASKKGQNNYGYTF.

V and J are TRBV29-1 and TRBJ2-6; D is uncertain. The CDR3 covers 14 residues. With 6 bases removed from V and 0 bases from J, the gap between germline ends came to 9 bases. Germline V gene sequence: CDR1 SQVTM, CDR2 ANQGSEA. CDR3 sequence: CSVEQNSGANVLTF. In DNA form, the CDR3 reads TGCAGCGTAGAACAGAACTCTGGGGCCAACGTCCTGACTTTC. Full variable domain (remainder filled in from reference TRBV29-1 and TRBJ2-6): SAVISQKPSRDICQRGTSLTIQCQVDSQVTMMFWYRQQPGQSLTLIATANQGSEATYESGFVIDKFPISRPNLTFSTLTVSNMSPEDSSIYLCSVEQNSGANVLTFGAGSRLTVL.

This sequence joins TRBV5-1 and TRBJ2-7; 12 bases are shared with TRBD2. The length of the CDR3 is 15 residues. Per germline, CDR1 SGHRS and CDR2 YFSETQ. J gave up 5 bases and V 3 bases, and 6 bases lay outside the gene matches. The CDR3 coding sequence is TGCGCCAGCAGCTCTCTAGCGGGAGGGCCCCACGAGCAGTACTTC. This sequence encodes CASSSLAGGPHEQYF.

The V call is TRBV14, the J call TRBJ2-7; a weak D match, TRBD2 (5 bases). Germline V gives CDR1 SGHDN, CDR2 FVKESK. The CDR3 sequence is 14 residues long. Trimming took off 8 bases at V and 4 bases at J, with 18 bases between the two ends. The CDR3 region has the DNA TGTGCCAGCCAACGGGGAAGCCAGGAATACGAGCAGTACTTC. This translates into CASQRGSQEYEQYF.

The chain carries TRBV28 and TRBJ1-3, with a tentative D call TRBD1 (5 bases). Per the germline V gene, CDR1 is MDHEN and CDR2 is SYDVKM. Deletions cut 7 bases from V and 4 bases from J, with 11 bases between. The CDR3 totals 13 residues. The CDR3 region has the DNA TGTGCCAGCATCAAAGGGGTCGGAAACACCATATATTTT. Translated, it gives CASIKGVGNTIYF.

As regards this clone: The junction and the germline gene differ at one end; a read error may be behind it. The CDR3 nucleotides read TGTGCCAGCAGCTTAGTCTGGCGGGGGACACCGGACTTC. This codes for CASSLVWRGTPDF. The chain is built from TRBV7-8 and TRBJ2-5; possible D gene TRBD2, 7 bases. The CDR3 loop spans 13 amino acids. Germline CDR1 and CDR2: SGHVS and FQNEAQ.

This chain links TRBV12-3 or TRBV12-4 with TRBJ1-4; no clear D gene. Trimming removed 4 bases at V and 7 bases at J, with 10 bases between. The CDR3 has 13 residues. DNA of the CDR3: TGTGCCAGCAGTTCTCGGGGATTTGAAAAACTGTTTTTT. It translates to CASSSRGFEKLFF.